These 2 T cell receptor beta chains share one sample of origin, sequenced in a study of T cells in Graves' hyperthyroidism and ophthalmopathy. RNA transcripts were the template for amplifying TCR beta CDR3 regions. Using the HTBI primer set, a first-round RT-PCR was run on the TCR CDR3. TCRdb reanalysed the multiplex PCR reads using MiXCR and keeps one entry per CDR3 protein. The sample includes approximately 430,000 distinct CDR3 sequences, approximately 15% of them seen just once. Specimen: blood. These receptors were obtained from a woman between 18 and 30 years old with Graves' hyperthyroidism.

This clonotype was recorded many times. The chain joins TRBV6-1 to TRBJ1-1; unclear D gene. V lost 8 bases and J 5 bases, leaving 6 bases between the germline ends. The CDR3 has 10 residues. Looked up from germline, CDR1 is MNHNS and CDR2 is SASEGT. The CDR3 DNA reads as TGTGCCAGCGTGGGGACTGAAGCTTTCTTT. Its protein product is CASVGTEAFF.

The table lists this clonotype with many counts. This rearrangement joins TRBV10-1 to TRBJ2-3, with D possibly matching TRBD1 (5 bases). The ends were cut back, 0 bases at V and 4 bases at J, with 5 bases in the middle. Germline lookup yields CDR1 WNHNN and CDR2 SYGVQD (reference sequence). This CDR3 is built from 13 residues. The CDR3 DNA follows: TGCGCCAGCAGTGAGTCAGGGGCAGATACGCAGTATTTT. This translates into CASSESGADTQYF.